This entry lists 21 T cell receptor beta chains sequenced from one sample in a study of blood T cells in healthy people across ages. The authors ran a second PCR of roughly 6 to 11 cycles using a sample-barcoded 5' primer and a J-beta primer mix. A single record per CDR3 protein comes from TCRdb applying MiXCR to the 5' RACE reads. Altogether some 700,000 distinct CDR3 sequences are present, 20% to 25% being singletons, with the ten largest covering around a fifth. The sequenced material came from blood. The receptors here all came from an older man in good health.

The chain joins TRBV24-1 to TRBJ2-3; TRBD2 agrees at 9 bases. The CDR3 is made up of 14 amino acids. Trimming at V came to 5 bases and at J to 6 bases, leaving 5 bases not matched to a gene. Germline CDR1 reads KGHDR; CDR2 reads SFDVKD. DNA for the CDR3: TGTGCCACCAGTGTCGGGACTAGCCTCGATACGCAGTATTTT. Residues: CATSVGTSLDTQYF.

This chain uses TRBV30 with TRBJ1-1; 9 bases match TRBD1. V was clipped by 4 bases and J by 1 base; unmatched bases: 1. The CDR3 consists of 13 residues. Germline CDR1 GTSNPN, CDR2 SVGIG (reference sequence). The DNA of the CDR3 is TGTGCCTGGAAGGGACAGGGGAACACTGAAGCTTTCTTT. Translating it yields CAWKGQGNTEAFF.

This clonotype was detected a few times. This sequence joins TRBV20-1 and TRBJ2-5, with 8 bases fitting TRBD2. CDR1 and CDR2 (germline): DFQATT, SNEGSKA (reference sequence). The CDR3 runs 13 residues. V lost 0 bases to trimming and J lost 10 bases; unmatched junction nucleotides: 7. The CDR3 nucleotides read TGCAGTGCTAGAGATCCACTAGCGGACCACCAGTACTTC. Residues: CSARDPLADHQYF.

Only a few counts were recorded for this clonotype. This chain joins TRBV20-1 and TRBJ2-4; TRBD1 matches 7 bases. The V segment lost 4 bases and the J segment 6 bases; nucleotides outside the gene matches: 9. This CDR3 contains 14 residues. Germline V gives CDR1 DFQATT, CDR2 SNEGSKA (reference sequence). The CDR3 region has the DNA TGCAGTGCTACCCTTAACAGGGGATCAAACATTCAGTACTTC. Protein product: CSATLNRGSNIQYF.

This clonotype was observed many times. This sequence joins TRBV7-9 and TRBJ2-5; D not resolved. The V and J ends lost 2 bases and 4 bases respectively, with 14 bases between them. Germline loops: CDR1 SEHNR, CDR2 FQNEAQ (reference sequence). This CDR3 contains 15 residues. CDR3 protein: CASSLNTHGRETQYF. The DNA of the CDR3 is TGTGCCAGCAGCTTAAATACACATGGCAGAGAGACCCAGTACTTC.

This sequence joins TRBV20-1 and TRBJ2-5, with D unclear. The CDR3 runs to 12 residues. Germline V gene data show CDR1 as DFQATT and CDR2 as SNEGSKA (reference sequence). The V and J ends lost 6 bases and 0 bases respectively, with 8 bases between them. This CDR3 reads CSAWGYQETQYF. The CDR3, as DNA: TGCAGTGCGTGGGGATACCAAGAGACCCAGTACTTC.

The chain is built from TRBV12-3 or TRBV12-4 and TRBJ2-3; D ambiguous. CDR3 length: 16 amino acids. V was pared by 4 bases and J by 8 bases, with 22 bases between. CDR3: CASSSFKDNIVRTQYF. DNA for the CDR3: TGTGCCAGCAGTTCATTTAAAGACAACATTGTTCGTACGCAGTATTTT.

This clonotype was seen more than once but under ten times. The chain employs TRBV6-6 and TRBJ2-7, with 13 bases that match TRBD2. The J call may be mistaken, given a closer DNA end match to TRBJ2-1. Germline V gives CDR1 MNHNY, CDR2 SVGAGI (reference sequence). The length of the CDR3 is 15 residues. Here the CDR3 DNA reads TGTGCCAGCAGCGACACTAGCGGGAGGGGAAATGAGCAGTTCTTC. It translates to CASSDTSGRGNEQFF.

The sample holds a few counts of this clonotype. Its ends do not fully match the called genes, so a read error is possible. The chain combines TRBV6-6 with TRBJ1-4, with D unclear. Germline V gene data show CDR1 as MNHNY and CDR2 as SVGAGI (reference sequence). The CDR3 is 12 residues long. The DNA of the CDR3 is TGTGCCAGCAGTGCCCTGGACGGCCCTTTCATATTT. Protein product: CASSALDGPFIF.

This clonotype showed up just a few times. J is TRBJ1-1 and V is TRBV5-1; maybe TRBD1 (5 bases). CDR1 is SGHRS and CDR2 is YFSETQ in the germline V gene. The CDR3 has 15 amino acids. Trimming removed 4 bases from V and 1 base from J, with 14 bases in between. The CDR3 coding sequence is TGCGCCAGCAGCGGGGGGACTCCCGCGAACACTGAAGCTTTCTTT. Amino acids: CASSGGTPANTEAFF.

The J gene is TRBJ2-4, the V gene TRBV18; D is uncertain. V shed 2 bases and J shed 5 bases, with 4 bases lying between them. Germline V gene data show CDR1 as KGHSH and CDR2 as LQKENI. This CDR3 has 12 amino acids. This CDR3 reads CASSPGENIQYF. DNA for the CDR3: TGTGCCAGCTCACCAGGGGAAAACATTCAGTACTTC.

The V and J genes are TRBV6-1 and TRBJ1-2; tentatively, D is TRBD1 (5 bases). V dropped 8 bases and J dropped 5 bases, with 18 bases sitting between them. The CDR3 length is 14 residues. The germline gives CDR1 MNHNS, CDR2 SASEGT. CDR3 protein: CASVPPDRPYGYTF. CDR3 sequence (DNA): TGTGCCAGCGTACCACCAGACAGACCGTATGGCTACACCTTC.

CDR3 nucleotide sequence: TGCAGTGCTCAGACCCCCTCCTACAATGAGCAGTTCTTC. Translation gives CSAQTPSYNEQFF. The gene calls are TRBV20-1 and TRBJ2-1; D call uncertain. The V and J ends lost 5 bases and 0 bases respectively, with 8 bases between them. This CDR3 contains 13 residues. CDR1 DFQATT and CDR2 SNEGSKA come from the germline V gene (reference sequence).

This clonotype was seen more than once but under ten times. This chain joins TRBV12-3 or TRBV12-4 and TRBJ2-5; D possibly uses TRBD1 or TRBD2 (5 bases each). The CDR3 length is 14 residues. V was shortened by 3 bases and J by 4 bases, with 12 bases between the two germline ends. CDR3 DNA sequence: TGTGCCAGCAGTTTCCGCAGGGACGGAGAGACCCAGTACTTC. Amino acid sequence: CASSFRRDGETQYF.

The chain is built from TRBV11-3 and TRBJ1-1; D uncertain. The CDR3 is 15 residues long. Trimming took 3 bases from V and 0 from J, leaving 11 bases between them. The germline V gene encodes CDR1 SGHNT and CDR2 YENEEA. This CDR3 reads CASSLKHGMNTEAFF. In nucleotides, the CDR3 is TGTGCCAGCAGCTTGAAACATGGGATGAACACTGAAGCTTTCTTT.

This clonotype occurred a few times. The chain's CDR3 is CASSLGPYTQHF. The CDR3 DNA is TGTGCCAGCAGTCTCGGGCCTTATACCCAGCATTTT. The rearrangement joins TRBV13 to TRBJ1-5; the D is unclear. Germline loops: CDR1 PRHDT, CDR2 FYEKMQ (reference sequence). V gave up 6 bases and J gave up 11 bases, with 14 bases separating them. This CDR3 is built from 12 residues.

There are a few counts of this clonotype. The chain combines TRBV11-2 with TRBJ1-2; D remains ambiguous. Trimming removed 5 bases from V and 4 bases from J, with 14 bases in between. The CDR3 is 14 amino acids. CDR1 and CDR2 from the germline V gene are SGHAT and FQNNGV. The CDR3 loop reads CASSQITTGYGYTF. The DNA for the CDR3 is TGTGCCAGCAGCCAGATCACGACGGGCTATGGCTACACCTTC. Combining the CDR3 with reference TRBV11-2 and TRBJ1-2 gives the whole variable domain EAGVAQSPRYKIIEKRQSVAFWCNPISGHATLYWYQQILGQGPKLLIQFQNNGVVDDSQLPKDRFSAERLKGVDSTLKIQPAKLEDSAVYLCASSQITTGYGYTFGSGTRLTVV.

The rearrangement joins TRBV10-3 to TRBJ2-7, with 13 bases aligning to TRBD2. CDR3 length: 16 residues. The germline V gene has CDR1 ENHRY and CDR2 SYGVKD. Trimming took 7 bases from V and 0 from J; bases not matched to a gene: 6. CDR3 DNA sequence: TGTGCCATCAACGGGACTAGCGGGATTAGCTCCTACGAGCAGTACGTC. Residues: CAINGTSGISSYEQYV.

The chain combines TRBV12-3 or TRBV12-4 with TRBJ2-2; D gene unclear. Deletions cut 3 bases from V and 4 bases from J, with 9 bases between. The CDR3 covers 14 residues. This CDR3 is CASSLVTTTGELFF. Here the CDR3 DNA reads TGTGCCAGCAGTTTGGTGACAACCACCGGGGAGCTGTTTTTT.

This clonotype was detected only once. The CDR3 DNA sequence: TGTGCCAGCAGCGCCCAGAGCGGGAGAGGCTACAATGAGCAGTTCTTC. This gives the protein CASSAQSGRGYNEQFF. The chain joins TRBV7-3 to TRBJ2-1; 8 nucleotides agree with TRBD2. CDR3 size: 16 residues. V gave up 5 bases and J gave up 3 bases; unmatched junction bases: 9. Germline V lookup: CDR1 SGHTA, CDR2 FQGTGA.

V is TRBV7-2 and J is TRBJ1-1; D is undetermined. Trimming cost V 2 bases and J 1 base, with 11 bases left between them. Germline lookup yields CDR1 SGHTA and CDR2 FQGNSA. The CDR3 consists of 15 residues. CDR3 coding DNA: TGTGCCAGCAGCTTATCAGGACGCCGGAACACTGAAGCTTTCTTT. Protein sequence: CASSLSGRRNTEAFF.